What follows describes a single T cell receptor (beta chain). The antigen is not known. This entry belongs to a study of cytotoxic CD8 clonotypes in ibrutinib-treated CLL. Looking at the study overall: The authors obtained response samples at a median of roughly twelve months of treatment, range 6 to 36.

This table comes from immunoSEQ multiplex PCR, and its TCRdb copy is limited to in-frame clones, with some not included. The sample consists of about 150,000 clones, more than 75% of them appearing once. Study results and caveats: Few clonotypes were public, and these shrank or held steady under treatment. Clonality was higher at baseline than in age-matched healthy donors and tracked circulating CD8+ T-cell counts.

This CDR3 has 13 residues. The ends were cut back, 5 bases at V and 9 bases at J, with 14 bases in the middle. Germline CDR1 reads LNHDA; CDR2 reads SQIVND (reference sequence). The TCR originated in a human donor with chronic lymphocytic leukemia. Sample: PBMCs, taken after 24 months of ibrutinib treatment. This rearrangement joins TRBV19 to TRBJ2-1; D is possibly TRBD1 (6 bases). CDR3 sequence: CASSPIPGVEQFF. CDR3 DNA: TGTGCCAGTAGTCCCATCCCAGGGGTTGAGCAGTTCTTC.